These T cell receptor beta chains were read from a single sample in a study of patients and donors after allogeneic stem cell transplantation. TCRdb re-analysed the RT-PCR reads in MiXCR, keeping a single row per CDR3 protein. The profile shows over 400,000 distinct CDR3 sequences, about a sixth of them singletons. The sample comprised blood, either unsorted or a sorted T cell fraction (not recorded which). These receptors came from a human donor who was either an allogeneic HSCT recipient or a stem cell or donor lymphocyte infusion donor (not recorded which). It is not recorded whose cells these are; they may come from a transplant donor. CDR3s include the opening cysteine and the closing phenylalanine or tryptophan. A D gene is named only where the DNA matches it firmly. Clone size is stated in some rows and not others, as once, few, many or a class when expanded.

.	TRBV5-6	TRBJ1-2	.	TGTGCCAGCAGCTTTCACCCGAGGGATCCTGGCTACACCTTC	CASSFHPRDPGYTF
.	TRBV12-3/TRBV12-4	TRBJ2-3	many	TGTGCCAGCAGCCCAACTAGTGCCCAGACGCAGTATTTT	CASSPTSAQTQYF
.	TRBV9	TRBJ2-1	.	TGTGCCAGCAGCGCCAGACTCACCAATGAGCAGTTCTTC	CASSARLTNEQFF
TRBD1	TRBV4-1	TRBJ2-7	few	TGCGCCAGCAGCCAAGGGCGGGGACAGGGGGAATACGAGCAGTACTTC	CASSQGRGQGEYEQYF
.	TRBV10-3	TRBJ2-7	many	TGTGCCATCGGAGGGGCTCCCTACGAGCAGTACTTC	CAIGGAPYEQYF
.	TRBV29-1	TRBJ1-3	.	TGCAGCGTTCTAGGGGGGGACCCTGGAAACACCATATATTTT	CSVLGGDPGNTIYF
TRBD1	TRBV12-3/TRBV12-4	TRBJ1-4	many	TGTGCCAGCAGTTTTACCGGGACAGGGGGTCTCGGTGAAAAACTGTTTTTT	CASSFTGTGGLGEKLFF
.	TRBV4-3	TRBJ2-6	.	TGCGCCAGCAGCCAAGGTTTGGAGTTACGGGGGGCCAACGTCCTGACTTTC	CASSQGLELRGANVLTF
TRBD2	TRBV29-1	TRBJ2-7	.	TGCAGCGTTGTAGGGTCCCGGGGGAGGGCCTACGAGCAGTACTTC	CSVVGSRGRAYEQYF
TRBD2	TRBV6-1	TRBJ2-3	many	TGTGCCAGCACCCCTTTACGGGGGGGTCCTACAGATACGCAGTATTTT	CASTPLRGGPTDTQYF
TRBD1	TRBV27	TRBJ1-1	few	TGTGCCAGCAGTTTCGGAGACAGGGAGAACACTGAAGCTTTCTTT	CASSFGDRENTEAFF
.	TRBV6-1	TRBJ1-1	few	TGTGCCACCAAACCTACAGGCCCCTTCACTGAAGCTTTCTTT	CATKPTGPFTEAFF
.	TRBV15	TRBJ2-4	few	TGTGCCACCAGCAGAGTTGGAGGGGGGGCCAAAAACATTCAGTACTTC	CATSRVGGGAKNIQYF
.	TRBV11-2	TRBJ2-2	.	TGTGCCAGCAGCCCCGGGTCTGGACCCTTTAACACCGGGGAGCTGTTTTTT	CASSPGSGPFNTGELFF
TRBD1	TRBV24-1	TRBJ2-1	few	TGTGCCACCAGGGGGACAGGGGGGAATGAGCAGTTCTTC	CATRGTGGNEQFF
.	TRBV20-1	TRBJ2-3	.	TGCAGTGCTAGAGGGCGGCCCGACGGGGTAGATACGCAGTATTTT	CSARGRPDGVDTQYF
.	TRBV4-2	TRBJ1-2	.	TGTGCCAGCAGCCAGGTGACCCGAGGGGGACATGGCTACACCTTC	CASSQVTRGGHGYTF
.	TRBV7-9	TRBJ2-1	few	TGTGCCAGCAGCTCACCGGGGGCCTCCTACAATGAGCAGTTCTTC	CASSSPGASYNEQFF
TRBD1	TRBV2	TRBJ2-1	.	TGTGCCAGCAGTGGTAGGGGGCCGAACTACAATGAGCAGTTCTTC	CASSGRGPNYNEQFF
TRBD1	TRBV5-1	TRBJ2-5	few	TGCGCCAGCAGCCGACAGGGACGTTCCGGGACCAACATGGAGACCCAGTACTTC	CASSRQGRSGTNMETQYF
TRBD1	TRBV29-1	TRBJ2-7	.	TGCAGCGTTGAGGGGGACAGCCCCTACGAGCAGTACTTC	CSVEGDSPYEQYF
.	TRBV7-9	TRBJ1-2	.	TGTGCCAGCAGCTCGACCTATGGCTACACCTTC	CASSSTYGYTF
.	TRBV5-1	TRBJ1-2	.	TGCGCCAGCAGCTTGGCCAATAAAGGGGAAGATAACTATGGCTACACCTTC	CASSLANKGEDNYGYTF
.	TRBV29-1	TRBJ2-3	few	TGCAGCGTTCGGATAGCGGGCACAGATACGCAGTATTTT	CSVRIAGTDTQYF
.	TRBV5-1	TRBJ1-1	few	TGCGCCAGCAGCTTAACAGGGTGGGGCACTGAAGCTTTCTTT	CASSLTGWGTEAFF
TRBD1	TRBV27	TRBJ1-2	few	TGTGCCAGCAGTTCGGGACAGGGGATAATCTATGGCTACACCTTC	CASSSGQGIIYGYTF
.	TRBV12-3/TRBV12-4	TRBJ1-5	many	TGTGCCAGCAGTCTCGGGACGGTCAATCAGCCCCAGCATTTT	CASSLGTVNQPQHF
TRBD1	TRBV12-3/TRBV12-4	TRBJ2-5	many	TGTGCCAGCAGTTCGGACAGGCAAGAGACCCAGTACTTC	CASSSDRQETQYF
TRBD1	TRBV6-6	TRBJ1-1	.	TGTGCCAGCAGAACAGGGGTAGGAGCTTTCTTT	CASRTGVGAFF
.	TRBV15	TRBJ1-5	.	TGTGCCACCAGCAGAGATAGGGGGACGCGGCAGCCCCAGCATTTT	CATSRDRGTRQPQHF
.	TRBV19	TRBJ1-1	once	TGTGCCAGTAGTTGGGGGCTAAGAGGGCTGAACACTGAAGCTTTCTTT	CASSWGLRGLNTEAFF
TRBD2	TRBV10-3	TRBJ2-5	few	TGTGCCATCAACGACCCGGGACTAGCGGTGGAGACCCAGTACTTC	CAINDPGLAVETQYF
TRBD1	TRBV5-1	TRBJ2-2	few	TGCGCCAGCAGCTTAAGCCGGGACAGGGTCGCCGGGGAGCTGTTTTTT	CASSLSRDRVAGELFF
TRBD1	TRBV12-3/TRBV12-4	TRBJ1-2	many	TGTGCCAGCAGTTCTCAGGACAGGGTATATGGCTACACCTTC	CASSSQDRVYGYTF
.	TRBV7-9	TRBJ1-2	.	TGTGCCAGCAGCTTAGCGGAGTCCGACCCCCGCGGCTACACCTTC	CASSLAESDPRGYTF
.	TRBV20-1	TRBJ2-7	.	TGCAGTGCTAGAGATTTACAGACTTACGAGCAGTACTTC	CSARDLQTYEQYF
.	TRBV5-5	TRBJ1-4	.	TGTGCCAGCAGCTTGGGTTGGGGTACGGCAACTAATGAAAAACTGTTTTTT	CASSLGWGTATNEKLFF
TRBD1	TRBV24-1	TRBJ2-1	.	TGTGCCACCAGTGATTTGACTCCGGGACAGGGATTCAATGAGCAGTTCTTC	CATSDLTPGQGFNEQFF
TRBD1	TRBV12-3/TRBV12-4	TRBJ1-6	.	TGTGCCAGCAGTTTTCTTGGACAGGTTAATTCACCCCTCCACTTT	CASSFLGQVNSPLHF
.	TRBV20-1	TRBJ2-3	few	TGCAGTGCCCAGAACCTACGCCCCCGCACAGATACGCAGTATTTT	CSAQNLRPRTDTQYF
TRBD2	TRBV7-9	TRBJ2-1	many	TGTGCCAGCAGCCTAGCGGGATCCTACAATGAGCAGTTCTTC	CASSLAGSYNEQFF
TRBD1	TRBV5-6	TRBJ2-1	.	TGTGCCAGCAGCATACGACAGGGGTCGTGGCAGTTCTTC	CASSIRQGSWQFF
TRBD1	TRBV7-9	TRBJ2-7	.	TGTGCCAGCAGCCCACCGGACAGGATCCACGAGCAGTACTTC	CASSPPDRIHEQYF
.	TRBV4-1	TRBJ2-7	.	TGCGCCAGCAGCCAAGGCCAGGGCGGCGAGCAGTACTTC	CASSQGQGGEQYF
TRBD1	TRBV4-1	TRBJ1-3	.	TGCGCCAGCAGTCCCGGGGGACAGGGAACTGGAAACACCATATATTTT	CASSPGGQGTGNTIYF
TRBD1	TRBV25-1	TRBJ2-1	.	TGTGCCAGCAGGGGGACAGCTTCCTATCACAATGAGCAGTTCTTC	CASRGTASYHNEQFF
.	TRBV3-1	TRBJ2-2	few	TGTGCCAGCAGCCACCTCACCGGGGAGCTGTTTTTT	CASSHLTGELFF
TRBD2	TRBV10-3	TRBJ2-3	.	TGTGCCATCAGCCAGCGGGAGGGCGTTCCAGATACGCAGTATTTT	CAISQREGVPDTQYF
.	TRBV5-8	TRBJ1-6	many	TGTGCCAGCAGCTACCGTGGATATAATTCACCCCTCCACTTT	CASSYRGYNSPLHF
.	TRBV12-3/TRBV12-4	TRBJ1-5	few	TGTGCCAGCAGTTCCGGACATTATAGCAATCAGCCCCAGCATTTT	CASSSGHYSNQPQHF
TRBD1	TRBV5-5	TRBJ1-5	.	TGTGCCAGCAACTCCGGGACAGCCCTTTTGAGCAATCAGCCCCAGCATTTT	CASNSGTALLSNQPQHF
.	TRBV5-1	TRBJ2-1	few	TGCGCCAGTAACAGGGCGGGTTACAATGAGCAGTTCTTC	CASNRAGYNEQFF
.	TRBV4-3	TRBJ1-1	many	TGCGCCAGCAGCCAACATTCGAGCAACACTGAAGCTTTCTTT	CASSQHSSNTEAFF
TRBD1	TRBV24-1	TRBJ2-1	.	TGTGCCACCGGCGGCGGTGCAGGGGGTTACAATGAGCAGTTCTTC	CATGGGAGGYNEQFF
.	TRBV5-1	TRBJ2-2	few	TGCGCCAGCACAACCGGAGACACCGGGGAGCTGTTTTTT	CASTTGDTGELFF
TRBD1	TRBV25-1	TRBJ1-6	few	TGTGCCAGCAGTGAAAGACAGGGCGGTAATTCACCCCTCCACTTT	CASSERQGGNSPLHF
TRBD2	TRBV3-1	TRBJ2-7	many	TGTGCCAGCGTTGGGACTAATCCCTACGAGCAGTACTTC	CASVGTNPYEQYF
.	TRBV9	TRBJ2-6	.	TGTGCCAGCAGCGTAGCAGTGGGTAGCTCTGGGGCCAACGTCCTGACTTTC	CASSVAVGSSGANVLTF
TRBD2	TRBV5-1	TRBJ2-2	.	TGCGCCAGCAGCGCAGCCGGGACTAGCGCTGGCGGGGAGCTGTTTTTT	CASSAAGTSAGGELFF